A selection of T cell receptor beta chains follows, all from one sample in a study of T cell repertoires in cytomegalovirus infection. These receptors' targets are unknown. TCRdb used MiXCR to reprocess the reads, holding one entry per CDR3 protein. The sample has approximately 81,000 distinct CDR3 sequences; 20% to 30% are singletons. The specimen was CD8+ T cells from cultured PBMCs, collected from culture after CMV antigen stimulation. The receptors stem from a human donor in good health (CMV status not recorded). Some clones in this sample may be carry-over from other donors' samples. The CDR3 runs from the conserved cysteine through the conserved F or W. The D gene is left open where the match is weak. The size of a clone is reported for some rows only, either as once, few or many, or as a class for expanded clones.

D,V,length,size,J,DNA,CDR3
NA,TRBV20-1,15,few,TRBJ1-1,TGCAGTGCTAGCCTACGGGCAGGGGTGAACACTGAAGCTTTCTTT,CSASLRAGVNTEAFF
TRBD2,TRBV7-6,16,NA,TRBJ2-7,TGTGCCAGCAGCGGACATAGCGGGAGGGTCGGGTACGAGCAGTACTTC,CASSGHSGRVGYEQYF
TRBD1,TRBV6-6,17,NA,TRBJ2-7,TGTGCCAGCAGTTATGATCCGGGACAGAAGAGCTCCTACGAGCAGTACTTC,CASSYDPGQKSSYEQYF
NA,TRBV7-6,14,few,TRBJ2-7,TGTGCCAGCAGCCGGGATTCGGACGTCTACGAGCAGTACTTC,CASSRDSDVYEQYF
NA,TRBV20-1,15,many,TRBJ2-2,TGCAGTGCTAGAAGTTTCCTGGGGAGCACCGGGGAGCTGTTTTTT,CSARSFLGSTGELFF
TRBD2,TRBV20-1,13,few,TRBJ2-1,TGCAGTGCTACCGGACTAGCGGGGGGCGGGCAGTTCTTC,CSATGLAGGGQFF
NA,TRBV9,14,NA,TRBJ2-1,TGTGCCAGCAGCGTAGATCTTGGGGCAGGTGAGCAGTTCTTC,CASSVDLGAGEQFF
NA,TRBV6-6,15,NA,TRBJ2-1,TGTGCCAGCACCCTCACGTTAAGCTTCTACAATGAGCAGTTCTTC,CASTLTLSFYNEQFF
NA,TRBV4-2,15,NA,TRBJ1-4,TGTGCCAGCAGCCCAGATCCGGGAGGGGATGAAAAACTGTTTTTT,CASSPDPGGDEKLFF
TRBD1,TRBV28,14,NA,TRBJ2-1,TGTGCCAGCTGGCCGGGACAGGTACCCAATGAGCAGTTCTTC,CASWPGQVPNEQFF
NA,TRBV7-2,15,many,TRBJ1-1,TGTGCCAGCGGCCACCGGGACATTGTCAACACTGAAGCTTTCTTT,CASGHRDIVNTEAFF
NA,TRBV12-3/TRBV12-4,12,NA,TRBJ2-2,TGTGCCAGCAGTAATTCGGGCGGGGAGCTGTTTTTT,CASSNSGGELFF
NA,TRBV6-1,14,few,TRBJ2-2,TGTGCCAGCAGCCCGGGGGTTGGCACCGGGGAGCTGTTTTTT,CASSPGVGTGELFF
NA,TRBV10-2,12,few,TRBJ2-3,TGCGCCAGCAGGGAAGTTGCAGATACGCAGTATTTT,CASREVADTQYF
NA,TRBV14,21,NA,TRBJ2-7,TGTGCCAGCACTAAAATCAGAAGGTTGGCTAGAGATAGTATTCGATCCTACGAGCAGTACTTC,CASTKIRRLARDSIRSYEQYF
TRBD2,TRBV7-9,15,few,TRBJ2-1,TGTGCCAGCAACCAAATTGGGGGACTAGCCAATGAGCAGTTCTTC,CASNQIGGLANEQFF
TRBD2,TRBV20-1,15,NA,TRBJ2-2,TGCAGTGCTAGGAGCGGGGGACGATACACCGGGGAGCTGTTTTTT,CSARSGGRYTGELFF
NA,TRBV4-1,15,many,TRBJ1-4,TGCGCCAGCAGCCAAGAACCAGGGTACGGCGAAAAACTGTTTTTT,CASSQEPGYGEKLFF
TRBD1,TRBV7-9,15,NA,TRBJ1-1,TGTGCCAGCAGCCAGGGACAGGCATCGAGCACTGAAGCTTTCTTT,CASSQGQASSTEAFF
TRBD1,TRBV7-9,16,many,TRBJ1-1,TGTGCCAGCAGCGCCGGGACAGGGGGCCGGTACACTGAAGCTTTCTTT,CASSAGTGGRYTEAFF
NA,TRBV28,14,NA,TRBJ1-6,TGTGCCAGCAGTTTACCCAGTCTGAATTCACCCCTCCACTTT,CASSLPSLNSPLHF
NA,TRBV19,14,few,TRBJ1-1,TGTGCCAGTAGTTCGTTCAGGGGGAACACTGAAGCTTTCTTT,CASSSFRGNTEAFF
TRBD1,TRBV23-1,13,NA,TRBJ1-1,TGCGCCAGCGGGGGACAGGGCGAGACTGAAGCTTTCTTT,CASGGQGETEAFF
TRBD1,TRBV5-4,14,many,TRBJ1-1,TGTGCCAGCAGCTTAGGGACAGGGGGTACTGAAGCTTTCTTT,CASSLGTGGTEAFF
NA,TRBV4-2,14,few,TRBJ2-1,TGTGCCAGCAGCCCGCTGACCCATCACAATGAGCAGTTCTTC,CASSPLTHHNEQFF
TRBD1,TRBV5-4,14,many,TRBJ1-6,TGTGCCAGCAGGACCGGGACAGATAATTCACCCCTCCACTTT,CASRTGTDNSPLHF
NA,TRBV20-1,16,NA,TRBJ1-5,TGCAGTGCTAGAGAACGCAAGGGGTTTAGCAATCAGCCCCAGCATTTT,CSARERKGFSNQPQHF
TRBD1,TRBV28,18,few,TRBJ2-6,TGTGCCAGCAGTGCAAGGACAGGGATATACTCTGGGGCCAACGTCCTGACTTTC,CASSARTGIYSGANVLTF
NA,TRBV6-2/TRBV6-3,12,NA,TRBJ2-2,TGTGCCAGCACCGAATACACCGGGGAGCTGTTTTTT,CASTEYTGELFF
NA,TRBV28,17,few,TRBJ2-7,TGTGCCAGCAGTCTGAACCCGGGGTACCGAGAGGGAGTGGAGCAGTACTTC,CASSLNPGYREGVEQYF
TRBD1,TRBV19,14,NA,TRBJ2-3,TGTGCCAGTAGTGACAGGGGATTCACAGATACGCAGTATTTT,CASSDRGFTDTQYF
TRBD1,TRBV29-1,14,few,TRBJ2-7,TGCAGCGTTTCCAGCGGGACAGGGACCTACGAGCAGTACTTC,CSVSSGTGTYEQYF
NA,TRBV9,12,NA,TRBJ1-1,TGTGCCAGCAGCGTAGAGGTGGGGGAAGCTTTCTTT,CASSVEVGEAFF
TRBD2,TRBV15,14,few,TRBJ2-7,TGTGCCACCAGCACTAGCGGGAGATCGTACGAGCAGTACTTC,CATSTSGRSYEQYF
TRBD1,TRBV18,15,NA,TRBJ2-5,TGTGCCAGCTCACCTGGACAGGGGGGCCAAGAGACCCAGTACTTC,CASSPGQGGQETQYF
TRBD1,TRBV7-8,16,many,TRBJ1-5,TGTGCCAGCAGCTTAAGGGACAGGGGCTTTCATCAGCCCCAGCATTTT,CASSLRDRGFHQPQHF
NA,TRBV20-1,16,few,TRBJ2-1,TGCAGTGCTAGTGAACTAGGGTTGAGCTCCTACAATGAGCAGTTCTTC,CSASELGLSSYNEQFF
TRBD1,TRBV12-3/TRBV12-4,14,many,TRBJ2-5,TGTGCCAGCAGTTTCAGGACAGGGAGAAAGACCCAGTACTTC,CASSFRTGRKTQYF
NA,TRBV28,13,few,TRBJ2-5,TGTGCCAGCAGCCCGGGACAAACGGAGACCCAGTACTTC,CASSPGQTETQYF
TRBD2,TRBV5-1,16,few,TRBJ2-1,TGCGCCAGCAGAGGAGCCGGGGAGGGCCAGGTCAATGAGCAGTTCTTC,CASRGAGEGQVNEQFF